Below, one TCR beta chain is given with its context. CDR3 length: 13 amino acids. V was cut by 3 bases and J by 6 bases, with 14 bases left in between. The V gene's germline CDR1 is DFQATT and CDR2 SNEGSKA (reference sequence). The data derive from a study of blood T cell repertoires in COVID-19. Study-level information: T cells, B-cell-depleted T cells, or PBMCs supplied cDNA or gDNA.

In the authors' methods: It was from reference gene primer amplification that nucleated cell counts were estimated. Data came from immunoSEQ multiplex PCR; TCRdb stores just in-frame clones and leaves some out. That table gives V, J and clone size, and the DNA gave D and trimming. The data contain around 75,000 clones, more than 85% of them singletons. Material: peripheral blood. The chain combines TRBV20-1 with TRBJ1-1; D gene uncertain. This TCR derives from a man in his 60s with acute or convalescent COVID-19. The CDR3 DNA reads as TGCAGTGCTAGTACGTCGGTGCACGCTGAAGCTTTCTTT. Its protein product is CSASTSVHAEAFF.